This entry concerns a single T cell receptor beta chain. A much larger clone lies one base from this, so it may be a read error. The CDR3 does not end in the conserved phenylalanine or tryptophan, so this is likely a read error. Aged 18 to 65, hyperthyroidism patients had new diagnoses of under 2 months' duration. TCR beta CDR3 amplification used RNA transcripts. First-round RT-PCR relied on HTBI primers, and a second-round multiplex PCR came next. TCRdb reanalysed the multiplex PCR reads using MiXCR and keeps one entry per CDR3 protein. The data contain around 590,000 distinct CDR3 sequences, approximately 37% of them seen just once; the ten biggest clones take up around 4.6%. The ends were cut back, 5 bases at V and 4 bases at J, with 14 bases in the middle. Looked up from germline, CDR1 is SGHAT and CDR2 is FQNNGV. This CDR3 is 14 amino acids long. The data were obtained in a study of Graves' ophthalmopathy and Graves' hyperthyroidism.

Sequenced sample: peripheral blood or thyroid tissue (not recorded which). The rearrangement uses TRBV11-2 and TRBJ1-2, with D tentatively TRBD1 (5 bases). The sequence was collected from an adult man with Graves' hyperthyroidism. DNA of the CDR3: TGTGCCAGCAGCCCAACGACAGTTTCCTATGGCTACACCCTC. It yields the protein CASSPTTVSYGYTL.